These 14 T cell receptor beta chains originate from one sample sequenced in a study of T-cell memory formation after mild COVID-19. From the 5' RACE reads, TCRdb called clonotypes with MiXCR, one entry per CDR3 protein. The table shows about 290,000 distinct CDR3 sequences, with 15% to 20% occurring only once. The specimen was PBMCs or a T cell subset sorted from them (not recorded which). All receptors derive from a man aged 18 to 29 who had mild COVID-19 (a few samples of this study predate the infection). Cell type and time point are not known.

This clonotype was seen more than once but under ten times. The V call is TRBV27, the J call TRBJ2-7; maybe TRBD2 (6 bases). CDR1 is MNHEY and CDR2 is SMNVEV in the germline V gene (reference sequence). This CDR3 spans 13 amino acids. V lost 7 bases and J lost 0, with 10 bases in between. The CDR3 nucleotides read TGTGCCAGCAAGGCGGGGCCCTCCTACGAGCAGTACGTC. Translation gives CASKAGPSYEQYV.

This clonotype came up many times. This sequence joins TRBV7-2 and TRBJ2-2; no clear D. The germline V and J ends were trimmed by 6 bases and 6 bases, with 14 bases remaining between them. Germline lookup yields CDR1 SGHTA and CDR2 FQGNSA. There are 14 residues in the CDR3. The CDR3 region has the DNA TGTGCCAGCAGATACACCGCTGATGCCGGGGAGCTGTTTTTT. This codes for CASRYTADAGELFF.

This clonotype was recorded a few times. V usage is TRBV10-3 and J usage is TRBJ2-3; 10 bases fit TRBD2. The CDR3 totals 15 residues. J was trimmed by 5 bases and V by 6 bases; bases with no gene match: 8. Germline loops: CDR1 ENHRY, CDR2 SYGVKD. In DNA form, the CDR3 reads TGTGCCATCAGGGAACTAGCGGGGCGGGGAGATACGCAGTATTTT. Translation: CAIRELAGRGDTQYF.

The CDR3 nucleotides read TGTGCCAGCACCTCCGACGGGGAGCTGTTTTTT. Translating gives CASTSDGELFF. This sequence joins TRBV13 and TRBJ2-2; D is unresolved. CDR3 length equals 11 residues. Germline V gene data show CDR1 as PRHDT and CDR2 as FYEKMQ (reference sequence). Trimming left V 7 bases short and J 7 bases short, with 7 bases between.

The genes are TRBV12-3 or TRBV12-4 and TRBJ2-1, with 7 bases identical to TRBD2. The CDR3 extends over 15 amino acids. The V and J ends lost 6 bases and 4 bases, in that order; junction bases with no gene match: 9. CDR3 sequence reads: CASRERGSGYNEQFF. The CDR3 DNA reads as TGTGCCAGCAGAGAGCGGGGATCGGGATACAATGAGCAGTTCTTC.

This clonotype appeared a few times. This chain joins TRBV4-3 and TRBJ2-3; D not resolved. The ends were cut back, 1 base at V and 2 bases at J, with 7 bases in the middle. The germline gives CDR1 LGHNA, CDR2 YSLEER. The CDR3 is 14 residues long. In DNA, the CDR3 is TGCGCCAGCAGCCAAGGGCAGCCCACAGATACGCAGTATTTT. Amino acids: CASSQGQPTDTQYF.

This clonotype was counted at least ten times. The chain employs TRBV28 and TRBJ2-5; the match to TRBD1 covers 7 bases. Germline values: CDR1 MDHEN, CDR2 SYDVKM. With V trimmed by 5 bases and J by 14 bases, 11 bases remained unmatched. CDR3 size: 12 residues. CDR3 in DNA: TGTGCCAGCAGTGTCTCTGGACAGGTCATTTACTTC. It is translated as CASSVSGQVIYF.

The CDR3 DNA is TGCGCCAGCAGCCGCGCCGCGGGGGACACAGATACGCAGTATTTT. Its protein is CASSRAAGDTDTQYF. The rearrangement links TRBV4-1 to TRBJ2-3; 7 bases align to TRBD2. The germline CDR1 and CDR2 sequences are MGHRA and YSYEKL. The CDR3 loop spans 15 amino acids. V lost 4 bases to trimming and J lost 2 bases; unmatched junction nucleotides: 6.

This clonotype was observed at least ten times. The chain is built from TRBV7-2 and TRBJ1-1, with 8 bases lining up with TRBD1. The CDR3 has 13 residues. V was clipped by 8 bases and J by 11 bases; unmatched bases: 13. Germline V lookup: CDR1 SGHTA, CDR2 FQGNSA. This CDR3 is CASEQGGNPVAFF. DNA for the CDR3: TGTGCCAGCGAACAGGGGGGAAATCCGGTCGCTTTCTTT.

The V call is TRBV20-1, the J call TRBJ1-2; D is uncertain. The length of the CDR3 is 15 residues. Germline V CDR1 and CDR2: DFQATT, SNEGSKA (reference sequence). Deletions cut 7 bases from V and 4 bases from J, with 22 bases between. The CDR3 DNA reads as TGCAGTGACGAACTCCCCCCCGGCACGATCTATGGCTACACCTTC. Translating it yields CSDELPPGTIYGYTF.

The V call is TRBV20-1, the J call TRBJ2-5, with 9 bases aligning to TRBD2. This CDR3 is built from 13 residues. V shed 7 bases and J 3 bases; nucleotides not matched to a gene: 6. Per the germline V gene, CDR1 is DFQATT and CDR2 is SNEGSKA (reference sequence). CDR3 residues: CSGISGGKETQYF. CDR3 in DNA: TGCAGTGGGATCAGCGGGGGGAAAGAGACCCAGTACTTC.

The chain combines TRBV2 with TRBJ2-3, with 11 bases that match TRBD1. Germline loops: CDR1 SNHLY, CDR2 FYNNEI. V lost 4 bases to trimming and J lost 5 bases; unmatched junction nucleotides: 11. This CDR3 contains 17 residues. The CDR3: CASSALPGQGVGDTQYF. CDR3 sequence (DNA): TGTGCCAGCAGTGCCCTCCCGGGACAGGGGGTTGGAGATACGCAGTATTTT.

This clonotype was observed a handful of times. This chain links TRBV4-1 with TRBJ1-2; 10 positions agree with TRBD1. This CDR3 is built from 13 residues. V was clipped by 0 bases and J by 11 bases; unmatched bases: 3. Germline loops: CDR1 MGHRA, CDR2 YSYEKL. As DNA, the CDR3 is TGCGCCAGCAGCCAAGAGGGGACAGGGGTTTACACCTTC. The encoded protein is CASSQEGTGVYTF.

The V gene is TRBV5-8, the J gene TRBJ2-7, with D uncertain. Germline V gene sequence: CDR1 SGHTS, CDR2 YDEGEE. Trimming took 4 bases from V and 2 from J, leaving 10 bases between them. This CDR3 comprises 13 residues. The CDR3 region has the DNA TGTGCCAGCAGCACCGGACCGACCTACGAGCAGTACGTC. Protein product: CASSTGPTYEQYV.